The 3 T cell receptor beta chains in this list originate from one sample, sequenced in a study of blood T cell repertoires in COVID-19. TCRdb's table, derived via immunoSEQ multiplex PCR, lists solely in-frame clones and lacks some. The profile shows 300,000 to 350,000 clones, more than 70% of them singletons. Material: peripheral blood. Receptors were obtained from a man younger than 40 with active or convalescent COVID-19.

The chain employs TRBV5-4 and TRBJ1-2; 10 bases are a match to TRBD1. Trimming cost V 4 bases and J 6 bases; bases outside gene matches: 12. Germline V lookup: CDR1 SGHNT, CDR2 YYREEE (reference sequence). The CDR3 consists of 16 residues. As DNA, the CDR3 is TGTGCCAGCAGCAACCGGGACAGGGGCGGAAGGGATGGCTACACCTTC. Translating it yields CASSNRDRGGRDGYTF. Looking up the rest from reference TRBV5-4 and TRBJ1-2 gives the full variable domain: ETGVTQSPTHLIKTRGQQVTLRCSSQSGHNTVSWYQQALGQGPQFIFQYYREEENGRGNFPPRFSGLQFPNYSSELNVNALELDDSALYLCASSNRDRGGRDGYTFGSGTRLTVV.

This chain connects TRBV27 to TRBJ1-2; tentatively, D is TRBD1 (5 bases). The germline CDR1 and CDR2 sequences are MNHEY and SMNVEV (reference sequence). V shed 3 bases and J shed 2 bases, with 7 bases lying between them. CDR3 length: 13 residues. DNA of the CDR3: TGTGCCAGCAGTTTTGACAGCAACTATGGCTACACCTTC. Protein product: CASSFDSNYGYTF.

This chain's CDR3 is CAIDPGVGELFF. The CDR3 DNA is TGTGCCATCGACCCAGGGGTCGGGGAGCTGTTTTTT. The chain uses TRBV24-1 and TRBJ2-2, with D possibly matching TRBD1 (6 bases). The ends were cut back, 11 bases at V and 7 bases at J, with 13 bases in the middle. There are 12 residues in the CDR3. Per germline, CDR1 KGHDR and CDR2 SFDVKD.